These 10 T cell receptor beta chains share one sample of origin, sequenced in a study of cytomegalovirus exposure and HLA in healthy donors. PCR amplification relied on 60 Vbeta primers (plus 13 Jbeta primers). Some clones are missing from TCRdb's copy, which holds only in-frame ones; the method was immunoSEQ multiplex PCR. The sample consists of about 100,000 clones, 75% to 85% of them appearing once. Material for sequencing was PBMCs. These receptors all come from a woman between 18 and 29 years old in good health and CMV-seronegative.

The chain has TRBV18 and TRBJ2-7; weak D call: TRBD2 (6 bases). In germline, CDR1 is KGHSH, CDR2 LQKENI. The CDR3 has 16 amino acids. The germline V and J ends were trimmed by 2 bases and 2 bases, with 16 bases remaining between them. In DNA form, the CDR3 reads TGTGCCAGCTCACCAAGAATAGCGGAGAGTACCTACGAGCAGTACTTC. It specifies CASSPRIAESTYEQYF.

DNA for the CDR3: TGTGCCAGCAGTTTATCGCCGGGGACTGGAAACACCATATATTTT. Translating gives CASSLSPGTGNTIYF. The chain combines TRBV27 with TRBJ1-3; D gene ambiguous. Germline V gene lookup returns CDR1 MNHEY and CDR2 SMNVEV (reference sequence). The V end lost 0 bases, the J end lost 2 bases, and 8 bases lay between the germline ends. This CDR3 has 15 residues.

The chain links TRBV7-2 to TRBJ2-1; 15 bases agree with TRBD2. After removal of 1 base from V and 7 bases from J, the junction contained 2 bases not matched to a gene. Germline assignment: CDR1 SGHTA and CDR2 FQGNSA. This CDR3 has 16 residues. CDR3 DNA: TGTGCCAGCAGCTTAGAGGGACTAGCGGGAGGAAATGAGCAGTTCTTC. It codes for CASSLEGLAGGNEQFF.

The J gene is TRBJ1-2, the V gene TRBV30; tentative D call: TRBD1 (5 bases). CDR1 and CDR2 (germline): GTSNPN, SVGIG (reference sequence). Trimming took off 2 bases at V and 8 bases at J, with 12 bases between the two ends. There are 12 residues in the CDR3. The CDR3 loop reads CAWSRASGGYTF. The CDR3 region has the DNA TGTGCCTGGAGTCGGGCCTCAGGGGGCTACACCTTC.

The chain employs TRBV4-1 and TRBJ1-4; maybe TRBD1 (6 bases). Germline V gene lookup returns CDR1 MGHRA and CDR2 YSYEKL. V shed 2 bases and J shed 5 bases, with 15 bases lying between them. The CDR3 sequence is 16 residues long. The CDR3 loop reads CASSQLRQAINEKLFF. In DNA form, the CDR3 reads TGCGCCAGCAGCCAACTAAGACAGGCGATAAATGAAAAACTGTTTTTT.

The V call is TRBV7-9, the J call TRBJ1-2; D possibly corresponds to TRBD1 (6 bases). The V gene lost 4 bases and the J gene lost 4 bases, with 16 bases spanning the gap. The germline V gene has CDR1 SEHNR and CDR2 FQNEAQ (reference sequence). This CDR3 spans 15 amino acids. This chain's CDR3 is CASSSRKQGPYGYTF. DNA for the CDR3: TGTGCCAGCAGCTCCAGAAAACAGGGTCCCTATGGCTACACCTTC.

The chain uses TRBV7-6 and TRBJ2-3, with D perhaps TRBD2 (6 bases). The CDR3 extends over 17 amino acids. The germline gives CDR1 SGHVS, CDR2 FNYEAQ. V lost 5 bases to trimming and J lost 3 bases, with 21 bases between them. The CDR3 reads CASSPRAAGPPTDTQYF. The CDR3 DNA sequence: TGTGCCAGCAGCCCGAGAGCGGCGGGGCCTCCTACAGATACGCAGTATTTT.

The chain employs TRBV27 and TRBJ2-1; 8 bases line up with TRBD1. Germline lookup yields CDR1 MNHEY and CDR2 SMNVEV (reference sequence). The CDR3 length is 14 residues. The junction had 4 bases not matched to a gene; V was cut back by 5 bases and J by 4 bases. The CDR3 DNA reads as TGTGCCAGCAGTCCGTGGACAGGGTACAATGAGCAGTTCTTC. It encodes CASSPWTGYNEQFF.

V and J are TRBV19 and TRBJ2-2, with D possibly matching TRBD1 (6 bases). CDR1 LNHDA and CDR2 SQIVND come from the germline V gene (reference sequence). The CDR3 consists of 14 residues. The V end lost 5 bases, the J end lost 5 bases, and 12 bases lay between the germline ends. CDR3 loop: CASSPVDRTGELFF. The CDR3 nucleotides read TGTGCCAGTAGTCCCGTAGACAGGACCGGGGAGCTGTTTTTT.

The chain couples TRBV11-2 to TRBJ2-3, with TRBD1 identical over 10 bases. V shed 5 bases, J shed 3 bases, and the junction held 8 bases outside the gene matches. CDR3 length equals 16 residues. The germline CDR1 and CDR2 sequences are SGHAT and FQNNGV. The CDR3 reads CASSVGTGEGTDTQYF. The CDR3 DNA reads as TGTGCCAGCAGCGTTGGGACAGGGGAGGGGACAGATACGCAGTATTTT.